Each of the 3 T cell receptor beta chains below was sequenced from the same sample in a study of T cells in Graves' hyperthyroidism and ophthalmopathy. RNA transcripts were the template for amplifying TCR beta CDR3 regions. The TCR CDR3 was amplified in a first-round RT-PCR using the HTBI primer set. TCRdb reprocessed the multiplex PCR reads via MiXCR and lists one record per CDR3 protein. This table has 450,000 to 600,000 distinct CDR3 sequences, 14% appearing once. Sample: blood. The receptors derive from a woman aged 35 to 49 with Graves' hyperthyroidism.

This clonotype was seen repeatedly, ten times or more. The chain couples TRBV18 to TRBJ2-3; the D is unclear. CDR3 length equals 11 residues. Trimming left V 10 bases short and J 3 bases short, with 8 bases between. Germline CDR1 is KGHSH and CDR2 is LQKENI. The CDR3 region has the DNA TGTGCCACCGAAATTACAGATACGCAGTATTTT. The encoded protein is CATEITDTQYF.

This clonotype was counted ten times or more. The J gene is TRBJ2-7, the V gene TRBV6-2 or TRBV6-3; TRBD1 or TRBD2 may be the D gene (6 bases each). This CDR3 has 12 amino acids. V dropped 5 bases and J dropped 7 bases, with 12 bases sitting between them. Germline values: CDR1 MNHEY, CDR2 SVGEGT. The CDR3: CASSPGDSEQYF. The CDR3 DNA follows: TGTGCCAGCAGTCCAGGGGACTCGGAGCAGTACTTC.

The chain recombines TRBV5-1 with TRBJ2-2; D is undetermined. The CDR3 length is 14 residues. Looked up from germline, CDR1 is SGHRS and CDR2 is YFSETQ. Trimming took off 0 bases at V and 3 bases at J, with 6 bases between the two ends. CDR3: CASSLDADTGELFF. CDR3 in DNA: TGCGCCAGCAGCTTGGATGCAGACACCGGGGAGCTGTTTTTT.